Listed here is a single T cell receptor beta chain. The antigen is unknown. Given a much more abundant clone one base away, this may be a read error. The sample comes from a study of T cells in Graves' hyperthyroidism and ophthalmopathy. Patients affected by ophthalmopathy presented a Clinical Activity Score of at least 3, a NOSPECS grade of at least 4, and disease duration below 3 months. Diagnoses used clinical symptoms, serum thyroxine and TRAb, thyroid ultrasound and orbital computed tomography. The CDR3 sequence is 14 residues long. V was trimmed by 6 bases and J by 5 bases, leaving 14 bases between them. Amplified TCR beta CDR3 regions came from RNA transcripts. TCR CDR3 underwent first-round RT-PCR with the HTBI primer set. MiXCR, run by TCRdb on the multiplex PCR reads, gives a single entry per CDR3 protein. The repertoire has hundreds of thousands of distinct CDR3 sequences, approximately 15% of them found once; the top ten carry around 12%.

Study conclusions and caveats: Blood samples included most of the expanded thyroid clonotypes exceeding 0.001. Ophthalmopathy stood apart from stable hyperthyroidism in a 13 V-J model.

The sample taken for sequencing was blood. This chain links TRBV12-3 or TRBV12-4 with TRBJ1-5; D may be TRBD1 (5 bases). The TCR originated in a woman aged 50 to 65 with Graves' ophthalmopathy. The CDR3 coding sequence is TGTGCCAGCAGGGGGGACTTCGGAGATCAGCCCCAGCATTTT. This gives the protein CASRGDFGDQPQHF.